Each of the 16 T cell receptor beta chains below was sequenced from the same sample in a study of CD8 T cells in ankylosing spondylitis. Antigens for these TCRs are unknown. The study's findings and limits: It appeared that ankylosing spondylitis blood was characterized by a TCR beta motif of eight highly homologous variants.

From the 5' RACE reads, TCRdb called clonotypes with MiXCR, one entry per CDR3 protein. The data show some 330,000 distinct CDR3 sequences, less than 10% seen once. The sequenced sample was blood, either unsorted or a sorted T cell fraction (not recorded which). The origin of the receptors is a male donor with ankylosing spondylitis.

This clonotype showed up many times. CDR3 amino acids: CASSLEVSGYTGELFF. In DNA form, the CDR3 reads TGCGCCAGCAGCTTGGAGGTTAGCGGGTACACCGGGGAGCTGTTTTTT. The chain couples TRBV5-1 to TRBJ2-2; 7 nucleotides align to TRBD2. V was clipped by 0 bases and J by 3 bases; unmatched bases: 5. This CDR3 comprises 16 residues. Germline V gene sequence: CDR1 SGHRS, CDR2 YFSETQ.

This clonotype was seen ten or more times. The chain carries TRBV11-1 and TRBJ2-2, with 8 bases matching TRBD1. From germline, CDR1 is SGHAT and CDR2 FQDESV (reference sequence). The CDR3 totals 18 residues. V shed 6 bases, J shed 2 bases, and the junction held 14 bases outside the gene matches. CDR3 in DNA: TGTGCCAGCAGTCCGGGACAGGACACGAAACGAAACACCGGGGAGCTGTTTTTT. Amino acids: CASSPGQDTKRNTGELFF.

There are a few counts of this clonotype. V and J are TRBV19 and TRBJ2-4; TRBD1 matches at 11 bases. Trimming cost V 7 bases and J 6 bases; bases outside gene matches: 11. This CDR3 spans 16 amino acids. The germline V gene has CDR1 LNHDA and CDR2 SQIVND (reference sequence). Written as DNA, the CDR3 is TGTGCCAGTACCACCGGGGACAGGGGGATGAGAAACATTCAGTACTTC. It specifies CASTTGDRGMRNIQYF. The full variable domain, in which reference TRBV19 and TRBJ2-4 provide the parts outside the CDR3, is DGGITQSPKYLFRKEGQNVTLSCEQNLNHDAMYWYRQDPGQGLRLIYYSQIVNDFQKGDIAEGYSVSREKKESFPLTVTSAQKNPTAFYLCASTTGDRGMRNIQYFGAGTRLSVL.

This clonotype turned up a few times. The V and J genes are TRBV20-1 and TRBJ2-2; 8 bases match TRBD2. The CDR3 length is 16 residues. Germline-derived CDR1 and CDR2 are DFQATT and SNEGSKA (reference sequence). Losses at the gene ends were 0 bases for V and 5 bases for J; bases not matched to a gene: 8. CDR3 sequence: CSARDVGLGWTGELFF. DNA of the CDR3: TGCAGTGCTAGAGATGTGGGACTAGGATGGACCGGGGAGCTGTTTTTT.

Many counts were recorded for this clonotype. This chain uses TRBV20-1 with TRBJ1-1, with no clear D. Germline V gene data show CDR1 as DFQATT and CDR2 as SNEGSKA (reference sequence). The CDR3 runs 11 residues. V lost 2 bases and J 0 bases, leaving 1 base between the germline ends. The CDR3 sequence is CSARMNTEAFF. CDR3 DNA sequence: TGCAGTGCTAGAATGAACACTGAAGCTTTCTTT.

This chain connects TRBV20-1 to TRBJ2-5, with a tentative D call TRBD2 (6 bases). V was cut by 7 bases and J by 1 base, with 13 bases left in between. The CDR3 is 13 residues long. Germline assignment: CDR1 DFQATT and CDR2 SNEGSKA (reference sequence). The DNA of the CDR3 is TGCAGTGTCCAGTTAGCGGCCCAAGAGACCCAGTACTTC. This encodes CSVQLAAQETQYF.

The chain joins TRBV27 to TRBJ2-1, with D tentatively TRBD2 (7 bases). CDR1 and CDR2 from the germline V gene are MNHEY and SMNVEV (reference sequence). V was cut by 5 bases and J by 0 bases, with 14 bases left in between. This CDR3 has 16 amino acids. The CDR3 region is CASSVGGVYSYNEQFF. CDR3 DNA: TGTGCCAGCAGTGTAGGGGGGGTTTACTCCTACAATGAGCAGTTCTTC.

This clonotype has only a few counts. V and J are TRBV29-1 and TRBJ2-5, with a tentative D call TRBD2 (5 bases). V shed 5 bases and J shed 1 base, with 8 bases lying between them. Germline values: CDR1 SQVTM, CDR2 ANQGSEA. This CDR3 contains 12 residues. CDR3 DNA sequence: TGCAGCGTTTCTGAGGGCCAAGAGACCCAGTACTTC. This sequence encodes CSVSEGQETQYF.

V is TRBV11-2 and J is TRBJ2-3; maybe TRBD2 (5 bases). Germline CDR1 and CDR2: SGHAT and FQNNGV. This CDR3 comprises 18 residues. V gave up 6 bases and J gave up 5 bases, with 27 bases separating them. The CDR3 region is CASSLFPGLEIEGDTQYF. The CDR3 region has the DNA TGTGCCAGCAGTCTCTTCCCGGGCCTAGAGATCGAGGGAGATACGCAGTATTTT.

Ten or more counts support this clonotype. The CDR3 DNA follows: TGTGCCAGCAGCTCGATGGGGGCAGCGGCGAATAAAGAGACCCAGTACTTC. It is translated as CASSSMGAAANKETQYF. The chain employs TRBV7-2 and TRBJ2-5; D possibly corresponds to TRBD1 (6 bases). This CDR3 has 17 residues. V shed 4 bases and J shed 3 bases, with 21 bases lying between them. The germline V gene encodes CDR1 SGHTA and CDR2 FQGNSA.

This clonotype came up a few times. The chain links TRBV5-1 to TRBJ1-2, with D perhaps matching TRBD1 (6 bases). Per germline, CDR1 SGHRS and CDR2 YFSETQ. CDR3 size: 15 residues. V was clipped by 0 bases and J by 5 bases, with 14 bases between them. The CDR3 region has the DNA TGCGCCAGCAGCTTGGGGTTGCGGACAGAGTATGGCTACACCTTC. It encodes CASSLGLRTEYGYTF. The whole variable domain, remainder taken from reference TRBV5-1 and TRBJ1-2, is KAGVTQTPRYLIKTRGQQVTLSCSPISGHRSVSWYQQTPGQGLQFLFEYFSETQRNKGNFPGRFSGRQFSNSRSEMNVSTLELGDSALYLCASSLGLRTEYGYTFGSGTRLTVV.

This chain connects TRBV6-1 to TRBJ2-5; the D gene is possibly TRBD1 (6 bases). The CDR3 has 16 amino acids. V lost 3 bases and J lost 2, with 16 bases in between. Per germline, CDR1 MNHNS and CDR2 SASEGT. The CDR3 nucleotides read TGTGCCAGCAGTGAGTCATGGGCAGGGGCGCAAGAGACCCAGTACTTC. Its translation is CASSESWAGAQETQYF.

This clonotype was picked up many times. This chain uses TRBV5-1 with TRBJ1-1, with TRBD1 as a possible D gene (6 bases). This CDR3 contains 13 residues. Germline CDR1 SGHRS, CDR2 YFSETQ. The germline V and J ends were trimmed by 1 base and 3 bases, with 7 bases remaining between them. For the CDR3, the DNA is TGCGCCAGCAGCTTGCAGGGGTACACTGAAGCTTTCTTT. Protein: CASSLQGYTEAFF. Variable domain in full (rest from reference TRBV5-1 and TRBJ1-1): KAGVTQTPRYLIKTRGQQVTLSCSPISGHRSVSWYQQTPGQGLQFLFEYFSETQRNKGNFPGRFSGRQFSNSRSEMNVSTLELGDSALYLCASSLQGYTEAFFGQGTRLTVV.

The chain links TRBV27 to TRBJ2-1; 14 nucleotides line up with TRBD2. The CDR3 consists of 14 residues. V shed 7 bases, J shed 8 bases, and the junction held 4 bases outside the gene matches. The germline CDR1 and CDR2 sequences are MNHEY and SMNVEV (reference sequence). CDR3 bases: TGTGCCAGCACCCCGGGACTAGCGGGAGATGAGCAGTTCTTC. This encodes CASTPGLAGDEQFF.

This clonotype was seen at least ten times. The rearrangement uses TRBV20-1 and TRBJ2-1, with TRBD2 identical over 9 bases. The CDR3 has 12 residues. The trim removed 6 bases at V and 8 bases at J, leaving 5 bases unmatched. Germline V CDR1 and CDR2: DFQATT, SNEGSKA (reference sequence). CDR3 sequence (DNA): TGCAGTGCCAGCTTAGCGGGGGATGAGCAGTTCTTC. Translated: CSASLAGDEQFF.

This clonotype has a count of ten or more. This chain uses TRBV10-3 with TRBJ2-3; TRBD2 matches at 7 bases. The CDR3 covers 17 residues. J was trimmed by 3 bases and V by 3 bases; bases with no gene match: 12. The V gene's germline CDR1 is ENHRY and CDR2 SYGVKD. In nucleotides, the CDR3 is TGTGCCATCAGTGATCCGGGGTCGCGGGAGAGGACAGATACGCAGTATTTT. Its protein product is CAISDPGSRERTDTQYF.